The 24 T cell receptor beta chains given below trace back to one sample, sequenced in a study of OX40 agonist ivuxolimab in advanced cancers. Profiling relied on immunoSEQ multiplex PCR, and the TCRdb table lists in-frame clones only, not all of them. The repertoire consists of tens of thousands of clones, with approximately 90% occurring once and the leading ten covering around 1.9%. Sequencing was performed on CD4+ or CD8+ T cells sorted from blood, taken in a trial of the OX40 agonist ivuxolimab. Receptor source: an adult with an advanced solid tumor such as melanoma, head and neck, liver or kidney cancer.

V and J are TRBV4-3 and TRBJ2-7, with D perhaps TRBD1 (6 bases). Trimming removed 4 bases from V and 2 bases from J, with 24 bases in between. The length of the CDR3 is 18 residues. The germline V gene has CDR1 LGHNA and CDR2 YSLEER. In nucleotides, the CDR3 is TGCGCCAGCAGCCGAGTGGGTTCCACAGGGTCCAGACCCTACGAGCAGTACTTC. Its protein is CASSRVGSTGSRPYEQYF.

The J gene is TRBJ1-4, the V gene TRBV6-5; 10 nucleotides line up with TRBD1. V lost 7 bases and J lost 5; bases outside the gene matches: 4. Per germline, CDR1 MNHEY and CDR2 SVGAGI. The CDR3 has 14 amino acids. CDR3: CASKRGQGNEKLFF. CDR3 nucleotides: TGTGCCAGCAAAAGGGGACAGGGGAATGAAAAACTGTTTTTT.

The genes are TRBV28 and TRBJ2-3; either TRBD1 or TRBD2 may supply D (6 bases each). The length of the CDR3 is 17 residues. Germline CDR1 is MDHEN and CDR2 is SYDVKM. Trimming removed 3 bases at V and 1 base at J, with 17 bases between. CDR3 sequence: CASSFSTQGGGTDTQYF. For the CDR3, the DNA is TGTGCCAGCAGTTTCTCTACACAGGGAGGCGGCACAGATACGCAGTATTTT. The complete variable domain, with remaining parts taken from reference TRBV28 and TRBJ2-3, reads DVKVTQSSRYLVKRTGEKVFLECVQDMDHENMFWYRQDPGLGLRLIYFSYDVKMKEKGDIPEGYSVSREKKERFSLILESASTNQTSMYLCASSFSTQGGGTDTQYFGPGTRLTVL.

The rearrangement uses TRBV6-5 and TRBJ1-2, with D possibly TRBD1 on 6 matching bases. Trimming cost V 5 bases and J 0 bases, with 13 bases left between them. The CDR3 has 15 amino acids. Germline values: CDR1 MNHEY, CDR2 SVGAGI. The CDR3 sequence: CASSTQTGPNYGYTF. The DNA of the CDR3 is TGTGCCAGCAGTACCCAGACAGGTCCTAACTATGGCTACACCTTC.

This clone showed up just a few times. The CDR3 DNA sequence: TGTGCCAGCAGTTTAGCAGCCGCCTCCTACAATGAGCAGTTCTTC. It is translated as CASSLAAASYNEQFF. The V call is TRBV6-5, the J call TRBJ2-1; D is ambiguous. V was clipped by 4 bases and J by 0 bases, with 10 bases between them. Germline CDR1 MNHEY, CDR2 SVGAGI. This CDR3 is built from 15 residues.

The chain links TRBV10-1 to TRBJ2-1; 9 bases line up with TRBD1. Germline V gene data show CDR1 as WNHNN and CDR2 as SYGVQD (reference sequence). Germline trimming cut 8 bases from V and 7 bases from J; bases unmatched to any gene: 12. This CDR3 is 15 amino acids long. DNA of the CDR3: TGCGCCAGCTCCGGCCCGGACAGGGGAGGAAATGAGCAGTTCTTC. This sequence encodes CASSGPDRGGNEQFF.

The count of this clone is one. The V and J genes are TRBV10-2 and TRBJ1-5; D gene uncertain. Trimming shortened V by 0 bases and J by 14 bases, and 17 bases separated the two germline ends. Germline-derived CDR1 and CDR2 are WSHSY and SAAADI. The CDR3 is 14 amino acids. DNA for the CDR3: TGCGCCAGCAGTGAGTCCGGAGAAGAACACCCGGAGCATTTT. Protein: CASSESGEEHPEHF.

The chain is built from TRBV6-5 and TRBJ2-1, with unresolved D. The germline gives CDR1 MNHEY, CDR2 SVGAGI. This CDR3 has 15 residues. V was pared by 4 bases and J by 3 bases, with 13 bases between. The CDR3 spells CASSLQDGGYNEQFF. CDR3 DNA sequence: TGTGCCAGCAGTTTACAAGATGGCGGCTACAATGAGCAGTTCTTC.

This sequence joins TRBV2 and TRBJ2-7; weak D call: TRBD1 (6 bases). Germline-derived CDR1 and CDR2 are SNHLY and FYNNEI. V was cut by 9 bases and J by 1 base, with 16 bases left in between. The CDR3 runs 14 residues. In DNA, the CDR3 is TGTGCCAGTCCTCGGGAACAGGGTTCCTACGAGCAGTACTTC. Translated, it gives CASPREQGSYEQYF.

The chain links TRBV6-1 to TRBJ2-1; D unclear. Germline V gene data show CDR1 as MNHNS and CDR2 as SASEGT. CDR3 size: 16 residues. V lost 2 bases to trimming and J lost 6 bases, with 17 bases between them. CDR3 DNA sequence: TGTGCCAGCAGTGAAAACAGACAACTACCGGGCAATGAGCAGTTCTTC. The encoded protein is CASSENRQLPGNEQFF.

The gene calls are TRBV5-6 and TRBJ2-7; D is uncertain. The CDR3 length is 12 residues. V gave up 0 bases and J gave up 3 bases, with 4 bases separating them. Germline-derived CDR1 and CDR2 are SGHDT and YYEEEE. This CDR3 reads CASSLGLYEQYF. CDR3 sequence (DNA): TGTGCCAGCAGCTTGGGACTCTACGAGCAGTACTTC.

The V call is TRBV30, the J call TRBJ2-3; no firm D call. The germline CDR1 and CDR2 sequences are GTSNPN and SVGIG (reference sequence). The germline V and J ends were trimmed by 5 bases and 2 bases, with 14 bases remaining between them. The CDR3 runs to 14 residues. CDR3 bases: TGTGCCTGGCTCCTAAACCCCTTCACAGATACGCAGTATTTT. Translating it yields CAWLLNPFTDTQYF.

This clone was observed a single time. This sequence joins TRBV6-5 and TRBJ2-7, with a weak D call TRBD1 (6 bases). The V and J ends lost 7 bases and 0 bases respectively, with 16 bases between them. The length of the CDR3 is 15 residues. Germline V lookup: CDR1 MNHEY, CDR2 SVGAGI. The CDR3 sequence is CASTLTKGHSYEQYF. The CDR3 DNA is TGTGCCAGCACCCTCACTAAGGGACACTCCTACGAGCAGTACTTC.

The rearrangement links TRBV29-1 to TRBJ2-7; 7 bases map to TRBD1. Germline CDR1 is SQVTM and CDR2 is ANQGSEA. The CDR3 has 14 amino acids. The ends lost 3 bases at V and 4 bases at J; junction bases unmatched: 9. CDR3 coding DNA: TGCAGCGTTGAGTTGACAGGGAAGGATTACGAGCAGTACTTC. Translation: CSVELTGKDYEQYF.

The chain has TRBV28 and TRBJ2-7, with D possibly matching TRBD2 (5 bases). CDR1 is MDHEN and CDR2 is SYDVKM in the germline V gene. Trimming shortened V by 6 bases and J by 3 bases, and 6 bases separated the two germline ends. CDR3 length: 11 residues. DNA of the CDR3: TGTGCCAGCAGCGGGAACTACGAGCAGTACTTC. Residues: CASSGNYEQYF.

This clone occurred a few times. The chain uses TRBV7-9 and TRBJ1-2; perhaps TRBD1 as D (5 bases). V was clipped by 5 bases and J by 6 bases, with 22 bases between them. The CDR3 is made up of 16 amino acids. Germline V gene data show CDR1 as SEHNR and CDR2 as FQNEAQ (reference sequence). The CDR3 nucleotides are TGTGCCAGCAGCCTGGATGGGACGAGGAGGGATAATGGCTACACCTTC. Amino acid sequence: CASSLDGTRRDNGYTF.

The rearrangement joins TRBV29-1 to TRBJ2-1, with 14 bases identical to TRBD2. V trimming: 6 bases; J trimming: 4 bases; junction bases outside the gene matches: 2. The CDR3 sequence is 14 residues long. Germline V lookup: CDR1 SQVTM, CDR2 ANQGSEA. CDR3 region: CSVRTSGGYNEQFF. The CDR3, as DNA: TGCAGCGTCCGGACTAGCGGGGGGTACAATGAGCAGTTCTTC.

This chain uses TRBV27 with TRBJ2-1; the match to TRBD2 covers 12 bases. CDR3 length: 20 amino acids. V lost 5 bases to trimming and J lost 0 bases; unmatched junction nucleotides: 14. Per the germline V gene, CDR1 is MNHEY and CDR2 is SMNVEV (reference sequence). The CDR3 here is CASSRWEGLAGQSSYNEQFF. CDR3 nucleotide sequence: TGTGCCAGCAGTCGATGGGAGGGACTAGCGGGTCAAAGCTCCTACAATGAGCAGTTCTTC.

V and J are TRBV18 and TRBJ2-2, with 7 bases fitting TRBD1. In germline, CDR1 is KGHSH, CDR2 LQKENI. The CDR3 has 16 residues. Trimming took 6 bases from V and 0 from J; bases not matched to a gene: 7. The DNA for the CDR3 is TGTGCCAGCTCGCAAGGACAGGCTTCGAACACCGGGGAGCTGTTTTTT. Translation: CASSQGQASNTGELFF.

CDR3 bases: TGTGCCAGCGATCCGGGAGACAGGGGCAATCAGCCCCAGCATTTT. Translated: CASDPGDRGNQPQHF. The chain links TRBV6-1 to TRBJ1-5, with 7 nucleotides matching TRBD1. J gave up 2 bases and V 8 bases, and 9 bases lay outside the gene matches. CDR1 and CDR2 from the germline V gene are MNHNS and SASEGT. The CDR3 extends over 15 amino acids.

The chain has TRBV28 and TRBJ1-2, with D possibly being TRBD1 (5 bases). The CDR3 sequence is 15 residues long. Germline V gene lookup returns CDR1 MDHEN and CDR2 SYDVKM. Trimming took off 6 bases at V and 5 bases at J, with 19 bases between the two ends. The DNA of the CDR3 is TGTGCCAGCAGCTCCAGGGTGCGGTATGGGTATGGCTACACCTTC. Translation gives CASSSRVRYGYGYTF.

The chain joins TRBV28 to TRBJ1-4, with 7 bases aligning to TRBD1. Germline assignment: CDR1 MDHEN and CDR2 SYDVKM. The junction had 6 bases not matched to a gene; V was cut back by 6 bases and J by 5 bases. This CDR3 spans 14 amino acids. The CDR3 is CASRVTGTNEKLFF. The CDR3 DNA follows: TGTGCCAGCAGGGTGACAGGGACGAATGAAAAACTGTTTTTT.

CDR3 nucleotides: TGTGCCAGCTGCTCAAGCTCTGGGACAGGGATACTCTATGGCTACACCTTC. This sequence encodes CASCSSSGTGILYGYTF. The chain has TRBV28 and TRBJ1-2; 9 bases match TRBD1. Trimming took 8 bases from V and 4 from J; bases not matched to a gene: 17. The CDR3 totals 17 residues. CDR1 and CDR2 (germline): MDHEN, SYDVKM.

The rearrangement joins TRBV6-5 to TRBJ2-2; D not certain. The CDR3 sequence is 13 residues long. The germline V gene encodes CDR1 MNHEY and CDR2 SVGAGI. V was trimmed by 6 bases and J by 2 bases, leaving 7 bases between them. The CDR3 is CASRPHNTGELFF. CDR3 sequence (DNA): TGTGCCAGCAGACCACATAACACCGGGGAGCTGTTTTTT.